The source of this T cell receptor (beta chain) is a study of monozygotic twins with inflammatory bowel disease. Study conclusions and caveats: Fewer clonotypes were shared with others by IBD patients than by healthy twins, especially with disease activity.

As concerns this clonotype: Its matching antigen is unknown.

The germline CDR1 and CDR2 sequences are LNHDA and SQIVND (reference sequence). The CDR3 sequence is 16 residues long. Each CDR3 protein gets one entry in TCRdb, which reprocessed the 5' RACE reads and gives no DNA. Recorded here are about 450,000 distinct CDR3 sequences; the top ten clones represent 2.4%. This receptor was obtained from a human donor with ulcerative colitis or Crohn's disease, or a healthy co-twin of an affected twin (not recorded which). The chain couples TRBV19 to TRBJ1-2. Sequencing was performed on blood. The CDR3 spells CASKFPQGDRPYGYTF. The whole variable domain, filled in from reference TRBV19 and TRBJ1-2, reads DGGITQSPKYLFRKEGQNVTLSCEQNLNHDAMYWYRQDPGQGLRLIYYSQIVNDFQKGDIAEGYSVSREKKESFPLTVTSAQKNPTAFYLCASKFPQGDRPYGYTFGSGTRLTVV.